The next 32 T cell receptor beta chains were all read from a single sample in a study of regulatory T cells in long-lasting Graves disease. The TCR beta library used iRepertoire HTBI primers with Arm-PCR amplification of CDR3. TCRdb fed the multiplex PCR reads into MiXCR, producing one record per CDR3 protein. The profile covers about 310,000 distinct CDR3 sequences, with 22% appearing a single time and 45% to 70% taken by the ten largest. Noted time point: persistent/refractory GD, antithyroid drugs over 5 years with positive TRAb. Extracted PBMC RNA gave rise to the TCR library. This specimen was peripheral blood mononuclear cells (PBMCs), taken when the disease was refractory, from a patient treated with antithyroid drugs. The receptor set was obtained from a female donor with Graves disease.

This clonotype was seen ten or more times. The rearrangement links TRBV9 to TRBJ1-2; D uncertain. The V end lost 2 bases, the J end lost 1 base, and 6 bases lay between the germline ends. The CDR3 loop spans 13 amino acids. CDR1 and CDR2 from the germline V gene are SGDLS and YYNGEE. CDR3 nucleotide sequence: TGTGCCAGCAGCGTGGGCAGTAACTATGGCTACACCTTC. It is translated as CASSVGSNYGYTF.

This clonotype appeared a few times. The V gene is TRBV28, the J gene TRBJ2-2, with TRBD1 identical over 12 bases. Per germline, CDR1 MDHEN and CDR2 SYDVKM. There are 18 residues in the CDR3. V dropped 6 bases and J dropped 5; count of bases not matched to a gene: 13. The CDR3 spells CASSPLSGQGAHTGELFF. CDR3 coding DNA: TGTGCCAGCAGCCCACTCTCGGGACAGGGGGCGCATACCGGGGAGCTGTTTTTT.

This clonotype was counted at least ten times. The chain recombines TRBV12-3 or TRBV12-4 with TRBJ2-7; the match to TRBD1 covers 8 bases. The CDR3 runs to 15 residues. Trimming at V came to 1 base and at J to 2 bases, leaving 4 bases not matched to a gene. CDR3 nucleotide sequence: TGTGCCAGCAGTTTAGAAGGACAGGGACCCTACGAGCAGTACTTC. Residues: CASSLEGQGPYEQYF.

As for this clonotype: This may be a read error: a much more frequent sequence differs by one nucleotide. The chain joins TRBV7-8 to TRBJ2-5; TRBD1 matches 11 bases. Germline trimming cut 6 bases from V and 9 bases from J; bases unmatched to any gene: 12. Germline values: CDR1 SGHVS, CDR2 FQNEAQ. CDR3 size: 15 residues. CDR3 sequence reads: CASSPDRGQWGAQYF. The CDR3 nucleotides are TGTGCCAGCAGTCCGGACAGGGGGCAGTGGGGGGCCCAGTACTTC.

This clonotype was picked up a small number of times. This CDR3 is CAWRGPGGMNTEAFF. CDR3 nucleotides: TGTGCCTGGAGGGGTCCGGGGGGCATGAACACTGAAGCTTTCTTT. This rearrangement joins TRBV30 to TRBJ1-1, with D possibly being TRBD1 (6 bases). Germline V gives CDR1 GTSNPN, CDR2 SVGIG (reference sequence). The CDR3 has 15 amino acids. V lost 3 bases and J 0 bases, leaving 14 bases between the germline ends. Supplemented by reference TRBV30 and TRBJ1-1, the full variable domain reads SQTIHQWPATLVQPVGSPLSLECTVEGTSNPNLYWYRQAAGRGLQLLFYSVGIGQISSEVPQNLSASRPQDRQFILSSKKLLLSDSGFYLCAWRGPGGMNTEAFFGQGTRLTVV.

V usage is TRBV3-1 and J usage is TRBJ2-4, with TRBD2 identical over 7 bases. The germline CDR1 and CDR2 sequences are LGHDT and YNNKEL (reference sequence). CDR3 size: 18 residues. V gave up 1 base and J gave up 3 bases; unmatched junction bases: 12. The CDR3 bases are TGTGCCAGCAGCCAAGGACTAGCAACCAAAGTGGGCAAAAACATTCAGTACTTC. Residues: CASSQGLATKVGKNIQYF.

V and J are TRBV6-5 and TRBJ1-5; 7 nucleotides align to TRBD1. The CDR3 contains 15 residues. Germline V gives CDR1 MNHEY, CDR2 SVGAGI. V trimming: 2 bases; J trimming: 4 bases; junction bases outside the gene matches: 5. Written as DNA, the CDR3 is TGTGCCAGCAGTTACACAGGGGCAGAGAATCAGCCCCAGCATTTT. Translation: CASSYTGAENQPQHF.

This clonotype was counted only a few times. The chain recombines TRBV7-6 with TRBJ2-1; no clear D gene. The CDR3 spans 15 residues. Looked up from germline, CDR1 is SGHVS and CDR2 is FNYEAQ. Trimming left V 1 base short and J 2 bases short, with 9 bases between. CDR3 region: CASSLEQRPYNEQFF. Here the CDR3 DNA reads TGTGCCAGCAGCTTAGAACAGCGTCCCTACAATGAGCAGTTCTTC.

This rearrangement joins TRBV4-1 to TRBJ1-1; D uncertain. Germline lookup yields CDR1 MGHRA and CDR2 YSYEKL. The CDR3 runs 15 residues. Trimming removed 0 bases at V and 4 bases at J, with 12 bases between. The CDR3 DNA reads as TGCGCCAGCAGCCAAGAAGGGAGGGCGGGCACTGAAGCTTTCTTT. Its protein is CASSQEGRAGTEAFF.

This clonotype was observed at least ten times. This chain uses TRBV11-2 with TRBJ1-1; 8 bases align to TRBD1. The CDR3 runs to 14 residues. Germline values: CDR1 SGHAT, CDR2 FQNNGV. Trimming removed 5 bases from V and 10 bases from J; junction bases left unmatched: 12. CDR3 bases: TGTGCCAGCAGCCCGGACAGGGAAGTTAAAGGAGCTTTCTTT. It translates to CASSPDREVKGAFF.

This clonotype appeared many times. V and J are TRBV9 and TRBJ2-2; the D gene is possibly TRBD1 (7 bases). Trimming shortened V by 0 bases and J by 5 bases, and 17 bases separated the two germline ends. Germline V gene sequence: CDR1 SGDLS, CDR2 YYNGEE. CDR3 length equals 17 residues. CDR3 residues: CASSVAEGALITGELFF. CDR3 nucleotide sequence: TGTGCCAGCAGCGTAGCGGAGGGGGCGCTGATAACCGGGGAGCTGTTTTTT.

V is TRBV20-1 and J is TRBJ2-7, with 13 bases that match TRBD2. Germline V gene lookup returns CDR1 DFQATT and CDR2 SNEGSKA (reference sequence). The CDR3 totals 15 residues. V was clipped by 3 bases and J by 4 bases; unmatched bases: 6. The CDR3 nucleotides read TGCAGTGCTAGGCGCCCGGGACTAGCGGGGTACGAGCAGTACTTC. Its protein product is CSARRPGLAGYEQYF.

Details on this clonotype: Since a much larger clone is just one base distant, this may be a read error. The chain employs TRBV2 and TRBJ1-5; D is uncertain. Germline V gene lookup returns CDR1 SNHLY and CDR2 FYNNEI. CDR3 length: 17 residues. Written as DNA, the CDR3 is TGTGCCAACAGTGAGTGGAGGACCCTTGGGCCCAATCAGCCCCAGCATTTT. Translation: CANSEWRTLGPNQPQHF.

This clonotype was observed at least ten times. The chain has TRBV28 and TRBJ2-7; 9 bases align to TRBD2. Germline CDR1 and CDR2: MDHEN and SYDVKM. V lost 6 bases, J lost 5 bases, and 8 bases stayed unmatched. The CDR3 has 14 residues. DNA of the CDR3: TGTGCCAGCAGGTTTAGCGGGAGCTTCGACGAGCAGTACTTC. It translates to CASRFSGSFDEQYF.

The chain joins TRBV3-1 to TRBJ1-3; weak D call: TRBD1 (5 bases). Trimming took off 4 bases at V and 0 bases at J, with 10 bases between the two ends. The CDR3 has 15 amino acids. Germline values: CDR1 LGHDT, CDR2 YNNKEL (reference sequence). CDR3: CASSLVTGSGNTIYF. For the CDR3, the DNA is TGTGCCAGCAGCCTGGTAACAGGCTCTGGAAACACCATATATTTT.

This chain connects TRBV20-1 to TRBJ1-2; TRBD1 matches at 9 bases. This CDR3 spans 13 amino acids. V lost 8 bases and J lost 6; bases outside the gene matches: 10. Germline CDR1 and CDR2: DFQATT and SNEGSKA (reference sequence). CDR3 DNA: TGCAGTCCGGGTGTGGACAGGGGAGATGGCTACACCTTC. Its protein is CSPGVDRGDGYTF.

This clonotype was observed many times. The rearrangement links TRBV11-2 to TRBJ1-6; D gene ambiguous. V lost 3 bases and J lost 10, with 7 bases in between. The germline V gene has CDR1 SGHAT and CDR2 FQNNGV. The CDR3 runs 12 residues. Here the CDR3 DNA reads TGTGCCAGCAGCTTGTTTCTGTCACCCCTCCACTTT. Its translation is CASSLFLSPLHF.

The chain employs TRBV5-1 and TRBJ2-7, with D unresolved. With 4 bases removed from V and 0 bases from J, the gap between germline ends came to 11 bases. The CDR3 runs to 14 residues. Per germline, CDR1 SGHRS and CDR2 YFSETQ. The CDR3 DNA reads TGCGCCAGCAGCACCGGACGGGCCTCCTACGAGCAGTACTTC. The encoded protein is CASSTGRASYEQYF.

J is TRBJ2-7 and V is TRBV11-2; D might be TRBD1 or TRBD2, each matching 5 bases. This CDR3 spans 14 amino acids. The V end lost 5 bases, the J end lost 2 bases, and 13 bases lay between the germline ends. CDR1 and CDR2 (germline): SGHAT, FQNNGV. The CDR3 spells CASSPSGTTYEQYF. CDR3 DNA sequence: TGTGCCAGCAGCCCCTCCGGGACCACCTACGAGCAGTACTTC.

This clonotype was seen repeatedly, ten times or more. The chain has TRBV20-1 and TRBJ2-5, with 9 bases fitting TRBD2. This CDR3 region has 13 residues. The germline V gene has CDR1 DFQATT and CDR2 SNEGSKA (reference sequence). The V and J ends lost 7 bases and 1 base, in that order; junction bases with no gene match: 4. CDR3 sequence reads: CSVTSGPQETQYF. CDR3 nucleotides: TGCAGTGTAACTAGCGGGCCCCAAGAGACCCAGTACTTC.

The rearrangement links TRBV12-3 or TRBV12-4 to TRBJ1-1; 8 nucleotides line up with TRBD1. Unmatched junction bases numbered 11, after V lost 5 bases and J lost 3 bases. The CDR3 length is 16 residues. The chain's CDR3 is CASSRAWTGLHTEAFF. CDR3 DNA: TGTGCCAGCAGTCGAGCCTGGACAGGGCTCCACACTGAAGCTTTCTTT.

On this clonotype: This may arise from a read error, as a much more abundant clone is one base away. This sequence joins TRBV27 and TRBJ1-5; 9 positions agree with TRBD1. Germline V gene sequence: CDR1 MNHEY, CDR2 SMNVEV (reference sequence). V lost 5 bases and J lost 0; bases outside the gene matches: 5. CDR3 size: 16 residues. Here the CDR3 DNA reads TGTGCCAGCAGTACAGGGGGCAAGTATAGCAATCAGCCCCAGCATTTT. Residues: CASSTGGKYSNQPQHF.

The V and J genes are TRBV12-3 or TRBV12-4 and TRBJ1-3; no clear D gene. The CDR3 is 12 amino acids. Trimming shortened V by 7 bases and J by 4 bases, and 8 bases separated the two germline ends. The CDR3 DNA reads as TGTGCCAGCATCGGGCGGGGAAACACCATATATTTT. It specifies CASIGRGNTIYF.

In this sample, this clonotype turned up a few times. The chain employs TRBV6-1 and TRBJ2-3; D possibly corresponds to TRBD1 (6 bases). Germline V gives CDR1 MNHNS, CDR2 SASEGT. This CDR3 has 15 residues. The V gene lost 6 bases and the J gene lost 2 bases, with 15 bases spanning the gap. CDR3 DNA: TGTGCCAGCAGGGACCGGGACACTACCACAGATACGCAGTATTTT. Translating it yields CASRDRDTTTDTQYF.

The gene calls are TRBV19 and TRBJ1-5; 8 nucleotides agree with TRBD1. V was pared by 7 bases and J by 4 bases, with 3 bases of the junction left unmatched. The CDR3 is made up of 13 amino acids. Germline CDR1 and CDR2: LNHDA and SQIVND (reference sequence). This chain's CDR3 is CASKDRENQPQHF. DNA of the CDR3: TGTGCCAGTAAGGACAGGGAGAATCAGCCCCAGCATTTT.

This clonotype was seen just once. A single base separates this from a much larger clone, so it may be a read error. This chain connects TRBV6-1 to TRBJ2-5; D is ambiguous. The V gene's germline CDR1 is MNHNS and CDR2 SASEGT. The CDR3 spans 13 residues. The CDR3 DNA reads TGTGCCAGCAGACCGGCGGTCCAAGAGACCCGGTACTTC. This translates into CASRPAVQETRYF.

This clonotype was picked up a small number of times. The chain uses TRBV5-4 and TRBJ2-5; 8 bases are a match to TRBD2. CDR3 size: 15 residues. V trimming: 0 bases; J trimming: 4 bases; junction bases outside the gene matches: 5. Germline V gene sequence: CDR1 SGHNT, CDR2 YYREEE (reference sequence). The CDR3 is CASSLDLREGETQYF. For the CDR3, the DNA is TGTGCCAGCAGCTTGGATCTCCGGGAGGGAGAGACCCAGTACTTC. Using reference TRBV5-4 and TRBJ2-5 for the parts outside the CDR3, the full variable domain is ETGVTQSPTHLIKTRGQQVTLRCSSQSGHNTVSWYQQALGQGPQFIFQYYREEENGRGNFPPRFSGLQFPNYSSELNVNALELDDSALYLCASSLDLREGETQYFGPGTRLLVL.

This clonotype was detected many times. This chain connects TRBV20-1 to TRBJ2-7, with D uncertain. Trimming removed 3 bases at V and 0 bases at J, with 21 bases between. Germline CDR1 reads DFQATT; CDR2 reads SNEGSKA (reference sequence). This CDR3 spans 17 amino acids. CDR3: CSASRATPGPSSYEQYF. CDR3 in DNA: TGCAGTGCTAGTCGAGCTACGCCGGGCCCTAGCTCCTACGAGCAGTACTTC.

V gene TRBV3-1 combines with J gene TRBJ1-2, with unresolved D. Trimming shortened V by 0 bases and J by 1 base, and 6 bases separated the two germline ends. Germline V gene data show CDR1 as LGHDT and CDR2 as YNNKEL (reference sequence). The CDR3 loop spans 14 amino acids. The CDR3 reads CASSQDAFNYGYTF. CDR3 DNA sequence: TGTGCCAGCAGCCAAGACGCATTTAACTATGGCTACACCTTC.

This clonotype was detected many times. The chain recombines TRBV19 with TRBJ2-5; TRBD1 might be the D (5 bases). The CDR3 sequence is 14 residues long. The germline V gene has CDR1 LNHDA and CDR2 SQIVND (reference sequence). Trimming took 7 bases from V and 0 from J, leaving 12 bases between them. The CDR3 DNA follows: TGTGCCAGTAAACCTCGACAGTACCAAGAGACCCAGTACTTC. Translated, it gives CASKPRQYQETQYF.

Many counts were recorded for this clonotype. This rearrangement joins TRBV6-1 to TRBJ2-7; 7 nucleotides line up with TRBD2. The germline gives CDR1 MNHNS, CDR2 SASEGT. The CDR3 contains 13 residues. Unmatched junction bases numbered 10, after V lost 8 bases and J lost 6 bases. The CDR3, as DNA: TGTGCCAGCCAGAACCGGGACTACACCGAGCAGTACTTC. It is translated as CASQNRDYTEQYF.

This rearrangement joins TRBV20-1 to TRBJ2-5; 10 bases fit TRBD1. The germline gives CDR1 DFQATT, CDR2 SNEGSKA (reference sequence). There are 14 residues in the CDR3. The trim removed 5 bases at V and 1 base at J, leaving 4 bases unmatched. The CDR3 loop reads CSAFRDRGQETQYF. CDR3 in DNA: TGCAGTGCTTTCCGGGACAGGGGCCAAGAGACCCAGTACTTC.